The following is a TCR beta chain sequence with its context. This clone's antigen is unknown. One base away there is no much larger clone; base qualities are not given. The junction shows trimming of 0 bases on V and 3 bases on J, plus 10 bases between the germline ends. Via the germline V gene, CDR1 is MNHNS and CDR2 SASEGT. Its CDR3 holds 15 amino acids, cysteine through phenylalanine. The only DNA kept is the CDR3, 45 bases in frame from the first base. The donors were a few dozen Caucasian individuals from Russia, aged roughly 6 to 100 years, who were systemically healthy. Each donor gave ten milliliters of peripheral blood, drawn into EDTA-treated Vacutainer tubes. Ficoll-Paque density-gradient centrifugation was used to isolate PBMCs, with at least 7 million per sample. Total RNA was extracted from PBMCs with Trizol reagent, with at least 5 micrograms obtained per sample. The percentages of naive CD45RAhigh/CD27high T cells were determined by flow cytometry on a PBMC aliquot from every donor.

This sample was included in a study of blood T cells in healthy people across ages (dated by TCRdb to the mid-2010s). Regarding the research as a whole: Template switching captured roughly one uniquely barcoded TCR beta cDNA molecule per two T cells in model experiments. The study measured age-related changes in TCR beta repertoire diversity using deep sequencing normalized with unique cDNA molecular identifiers. Four age groups were formed from the donors: young (average 16 years), middle-aged (approximately 40), aged (62) and long-lived (approximately 78). To avoid experimental bias, donors of different ages were spread randomly across the sequencing lanes. The study analyzed two additional independent replicas of 1 million unique cDNA reads from the same blood draw for two donors, one aged 18 to 30 and one aged 80 or older.

Library creation used 5' RACE. The sample was run on an Illumina HiSeq 2500. The second PCR ran for roughly 7 to 12 cycles and used a J-beta primer mix along with a sample-barcoded 5' primer. A unique molecular identifier was introduced onto each TCR beta cDNA molecule by a template-switch 5' adaptor carrying 12 random nucleotides. At least 2.5 million CDR3-containing paired-end reads were obtained from each sample. All of the RNA was converted into first-strand cDNA using the Mint cDNA synthesis kit, with a TRBC-specific oligonucleotide serving as the primer. Following uracil-DNA glycosylase treatment, all cDNA underwent a first 18-cycle PCR with the universal primers M1SS and BC2_uni_R. On the authors' methods: For normalization, 1 million high-quality reads, each with a distinct molecular identifier, were randomly selected from each sample. Reads sharing molecular identifiers were discarded rather than binned into consensus sequences. MiTCR, run with a Q25 quality threshold and the strictest error-elimination algorithm, handled CDR3 identification, clonotype clustering and error correction. A nonparametric unseen species model using Euler transformation provided a lower-bound estimate of total TCR beta diversity. TCRdb reprocessing: public reads trimmed at Q25 with fastp, clones called with MiXCR, in-frame beta chains kept. Entries that share a CDR3 protein sequence are merged under the most common genes and DNA. Clone size and V and J calls follow TCRdb, not the original study. The sample table records 1,300,000 or so distinct CDR3 sequences; roughly 64% of these occur just once. The ten largest make up 5% to 7% of the sample.

The paper as a whole reports these results and caveats: Because donor CMV infection status was unknown, age-related changes in expanded clonotypes were potentially confounded. Observed TCR beta diversity per million T cells fell roughly linearly with age, and a significant reduction was already apparent by age roughly 40. Compared with the aged group, more naive CD4+ T cells, fewer expanded clones and increased TCR diversity were shown by the long-lived group, suggesting age selection. Estimates of total diversity based on one million sequenced T cells were considered lower bounds and underestimates. Because profiling used bulk unsorted PBMCs, naive and antigen-experienced compartments could not be compared conclusively. The percentage of naive T cells measured by flow cytometry correlated strongly with observed TCR beta diversity.

This receptor chain uses TRBV6-1 and TRBJ2-3, with TRBD2 tentatively as D gene (7 bases match). The specimen sequenced was blood. The receptor was isolated from a man aged 18-30 years in good health. The CDR3 region has the sequence CASSEAGGRTDTQYF. The nucleotide sequence reads as follows: TGTGCCAGCAGTGAAGCGGGGGGGCGGACAGATACGCAGTATTTT.